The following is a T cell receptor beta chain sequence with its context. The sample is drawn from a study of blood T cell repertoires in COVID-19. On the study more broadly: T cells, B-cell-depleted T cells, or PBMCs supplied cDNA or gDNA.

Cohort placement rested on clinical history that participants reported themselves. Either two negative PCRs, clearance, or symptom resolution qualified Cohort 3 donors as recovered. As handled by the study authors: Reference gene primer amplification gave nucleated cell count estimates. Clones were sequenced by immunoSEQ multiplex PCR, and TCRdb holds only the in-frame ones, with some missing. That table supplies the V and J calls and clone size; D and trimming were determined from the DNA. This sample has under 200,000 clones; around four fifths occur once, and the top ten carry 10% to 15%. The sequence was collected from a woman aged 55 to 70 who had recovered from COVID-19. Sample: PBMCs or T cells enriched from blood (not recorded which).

The CDR3 DNA reads as TGCGCCAGCAGTCAGCGGGGGAGCTCCTACAATGAGCAGTTCTTC. Translated: CASSQRGSSYNEQFF. The rearrangement links TRBV10-1 to TRBJ2-1, with 8 bases aligning to TRBD2. CDR3 length: 15 residues. V trimming: 5 bases; J trimming: 0 bases; junction bases outside the gene matches: 3. Germline V gene sequence: CDR1 WNHNN, CDR2 SYGVQD (reference sequence).